This T cell receptor beta chain comes out of a study of T-cell memory formation after mild COVID-19 (dated by TCRdb to 2020 to 2023). About the investigation overall: TCR sequence clusters from the two donors were largely donor specific. In two donors, T-cell clones that expanded and contracted after mild COVID-19 were followed by sequencing TCRalpha and TCRbeta repertoires longitudinally. Two young, previously healthy adult volunteers made up the cohort, one male and one female. Beyond this particular receptor, the publication reports: Contracting CD4+ clones were located mainly in the CM and EM memory subsets, whereas CD8+ clones were found to be enriched in EMRA. Clones that contracted from day 15 to 85 showed balanced CD4/CD8 phenotypes, whereas a second wave of clones that expanded from day 15 to 37 leaned towards CD4+. SARS-CoV-2 specificity of the second-wave clones peaking on day 37 was not confirmed. Some responding clones were detected in pre-infection memory, which suggested that pre-existing cross-reactive memory T cells had joined the SARS-CoV-2 response. Only two mild cases were covered in the study, and larger cohorts including severe cases with pre-infection samples were considered necessary.

This clonotype was picked up many times. It lacks a known antigen. No much larger clone exists at a distance of one base, and base qualities are not known. The CDR3 spans 15 residues, from the cysteine through the phenylalanine. The CDR3 DNA has 45 bases and is translated from base 1. After removal of 0 bases from V and 7 bases from J, the junction retains 3 bases not matched to a gene. According to the germline V gene (reference sequence), CDR1 reads SGHNT and CDR2 reads YYREEE. Ficoll-Paque density gradient centrifugation was the method used to isolate PBMCs. The sequencing machine was an Illumina NovaSeq 6000. cDNA libraries for TCRalpha and TCRbeta were prepared by 5'RACE using constant-segment primers, with sample barcodes and unique molecular identifiers added. RNA was extracted from every sample with Trizol reagent. Library amplification was performed in two PCR steps, and a second sample barcode and Illumina TruSeq adapters were introduced in the second step. Sequencing of libraries was performed on an Illumina NovaSeq with 2 x 150 bp paired-end reads. In the source study's methods: Reads were demultiplexed and collapsed into UMI-guided consensus sequences with migec v1.2.7. Using mixcr v2.1.11, the UMI consensuses were aligned to TRA and TRB V and J templates and assembled into clonotypes. Expanded or contracted clonotypes were those called significant by both edgeR and NoisET, with noise models trained on biological replicates. For edgeR calls, the thresholds were a false discovery rate-adjusted p below 0.01 and a log2 fold-change of 1. As an exploratory analysis of dynamics, max-normalized trajectories of the 1000 most abundant clonotypes were examined by PCA with hierarchical clustering. Separately sequenced CD4+ and CD8+ repertoires were used to assign a CD4 or CD8 phenotype to each responding clone. TCRdb reworked the public reads: Q25 trimming with fastp, MiXCR clone assembly, productive beta chains retained. A single entry per CDR3 protein holds the most common genes and DNA from its merged rows. The V and J calls come from TCRdb's annotation, not from the publication. Across this sample there are approximately 60,000 distinct CDR3 sequences, with about 10% seen only once. The ten top clones hold about 1% of the sample.

What was sequenced was PBMCs or a T cell subset sorted from them (not recorded which). The sequence links TRBV5-4 to TRBJ2-2; the central 10 bases match TRBD1. This clonotype was sampled from a young man who had mild COVID-19 (a few samples of this study predate the infection). The sample titles of this study are shuffled in the database, so cell type and time point are left out; the donor was told from shared clones. The DNA sequence is given as TGTGCCAGCAGCTTGGGACAGGGGGCCGGCGGGGAGCTGTTTTTT. Its protein product is CASSLGQGAGGELFF. Here the CDR3 is joined to the reference TRBV5-4 and TRBJ2-2 genes, and the full variable domain is: ETGVTQSPTHLIKTRGQQVTLRCSSQSGHNTVSWYQQALGQGPQFIFQYYREEENGRGNFPPRFSGLQFPNYSSELNVNALELDDSALYLCASSLGQGAGGELFFGEGSRLTVL.